This paragraph covers one T cell receptor beta chain sequence. Its antigen remains unidentified. This entry is derived from a study of cytomegalovirus exposure and HLA in healthy donors. Regarding the study as a whole: Associated with cytomegalovirus, according to the listing, were 150 to 200 TCR beta chains. Reportedly, cytomegalovirus status was diagnosed with high sensitivity and specificity.

Sequenced by immunoSEQ multiplex PCR; TCRdb stores in-frame clones only, minus some. The table includes 350,000 or so clones, 86% detected once. From the approximately 120-subject validation cohort, which was separate from the approximately 700-subject first cohort, the donors were drawn. The sequence was collected from a woman aged 18-29 years in good health and CMV-seronegative. Sequenced input: PBMCs.

For the CDR3, the DNA is TGTGCCAGCCCGACGGGAGTGTCAGACGAGCAGTACTTC. Encoded protein: CASPTGVSDEQYF. This chain links TRBV11-3 with TRBJ2-7, with TRBD2 as a possible D gene (6 bases). The germline V and J ends were trimmed by 8 bases and 5 bases, with 16 bases remaining between them. Germline CDR1 and CDR2: SGHNT and YENEEA. The CDR3 has 13 amino acids. The variable domain in full, with the rest retrieved from reference TRBV11-3 and TRBJ2-7, is EAGVVQSPRYKIIEKKQPVAFWCNPISGHNTLYWYLQNLGQGPELLIRYENEEAVDDSQLPKDRFSAERLKGVDSTLKIQPAELGDSAVYLCASPTGVSDEQYFGPGTRLTVT.